This T cell receptor beta chain was sequenced in a study of T cell responses to AZD1222 COVID-19 vaccine. Points from the study as a whole: Most donors were white British and more were female, and clonal diversity was possibly underestimated. An increase in Spike-specific TCR breadth and depth was observed after two AZD1222 doses. Among vaccine-associated CD4 TCRs, coverage spanned spike, with dominance at 160-218 and 743-854. Sampling that yielded the repertoires occurred only after the peak T cell response.

Germline CDR1 is LNHDA and CDR2 is SQIVND (reference sequence). The CDR3 runs 15 residues. The V end was cut by 7 bases, the J end by 3 bases, with 16 bases between. About this clone: Its antigen is unknown.

The method was immunoSEQ multiplex PCR; TCRdb's version includes in-frame clones alone and lacks a portion of them. The sample lists approximately 74,000 clones; 70% to 90% were seen once. The sample consisted of peripheral blood, taken 28 days after the second AZD1222 dose. J is TRBJ2-4 and V is TRBV19, with D possibly matching TRBD2 (5 bases). This sequence originates from an adult who received the AZD1222 COVID-19 vaccine. This chain's CDR3 is CASTSEGEGKNIQYF. The CDR3 DNA is TGTGCCAGTACTTCCGAGGGTGAGGGCAAAAACATTCAGTACTTC.